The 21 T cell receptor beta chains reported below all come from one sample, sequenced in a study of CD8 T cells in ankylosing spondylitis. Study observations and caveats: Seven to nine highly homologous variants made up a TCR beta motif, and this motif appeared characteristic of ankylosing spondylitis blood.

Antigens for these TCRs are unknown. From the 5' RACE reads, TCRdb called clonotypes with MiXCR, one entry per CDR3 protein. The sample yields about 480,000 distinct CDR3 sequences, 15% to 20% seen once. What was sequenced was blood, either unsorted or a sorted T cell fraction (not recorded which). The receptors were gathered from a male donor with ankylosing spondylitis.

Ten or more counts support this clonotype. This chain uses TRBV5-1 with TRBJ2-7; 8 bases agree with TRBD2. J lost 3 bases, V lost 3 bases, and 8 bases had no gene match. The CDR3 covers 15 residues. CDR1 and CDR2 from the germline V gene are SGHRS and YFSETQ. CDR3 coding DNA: TGCGCCAGCAGCTCCTCACTAGCGGAGATCTACGAGCAGTACTTC. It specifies CASSSSLAEIYEQYF.

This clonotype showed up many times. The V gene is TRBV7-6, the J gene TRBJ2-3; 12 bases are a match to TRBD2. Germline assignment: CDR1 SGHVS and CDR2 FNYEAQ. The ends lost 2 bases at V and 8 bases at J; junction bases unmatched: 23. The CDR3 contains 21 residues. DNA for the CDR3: TGTGCCAGCAGCTTATCAGCCCCCAGCTGGACTAGCGGGGCTCTCGTTGGTACGCAGTATTTT. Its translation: CASSLSAPSWTSGALVGTQYF.

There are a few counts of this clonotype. CDR3 amino acids: CASSLTGGAGMGSQETQYF. The CDR3 coding sequence is TGTGCCAGCAGTTTGACAGGGGGCGCGGGAATGGGCAGCCAAGAGACCCAGTACTTC. The chain joins TRBV12-3 or TRBV12-4 to TRBJ2-5, with TRBD1 matching 10 bases. The V segment lost 3 bases and the J segment 1 base; nucleotides outside the gene matches: 14. CDR3 length: 19 residues.

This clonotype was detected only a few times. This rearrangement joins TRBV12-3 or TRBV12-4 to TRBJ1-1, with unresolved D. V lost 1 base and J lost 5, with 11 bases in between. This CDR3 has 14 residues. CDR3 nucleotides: TGTGCCAGCAGTTTAGGCGGATGGAGGACTGAAGCTTTCTTT. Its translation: CASSLGGWRTEAFF.

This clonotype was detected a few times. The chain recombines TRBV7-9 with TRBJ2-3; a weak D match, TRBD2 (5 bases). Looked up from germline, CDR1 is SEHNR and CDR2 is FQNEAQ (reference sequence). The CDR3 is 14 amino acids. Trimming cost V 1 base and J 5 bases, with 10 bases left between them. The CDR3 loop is CASSLDLALDTQYF. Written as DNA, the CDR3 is TGTGCCAGCAGCTTAGATCTAGCTTTAGATACGCAGTATTTT. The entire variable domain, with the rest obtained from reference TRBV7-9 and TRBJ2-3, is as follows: DTGVSQNPRHKITKRGQNVTFRCDPISEHNRLYWYRQTLGQGPEFLTYFQNEAQLEKSRLLSDRFSAERPKGSFSTLEIQRTEQGDSAMYLCASSLDLALDTQYFGPGTRLTVL.

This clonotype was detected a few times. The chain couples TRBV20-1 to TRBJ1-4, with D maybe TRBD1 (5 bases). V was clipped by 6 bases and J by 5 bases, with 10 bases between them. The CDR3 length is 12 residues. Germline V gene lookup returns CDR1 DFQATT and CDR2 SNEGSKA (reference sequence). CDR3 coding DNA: TGCAGTGCGAACAGGCAAAATGAAAAACTGTTTTTT. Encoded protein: CSANRQNEKLFF.

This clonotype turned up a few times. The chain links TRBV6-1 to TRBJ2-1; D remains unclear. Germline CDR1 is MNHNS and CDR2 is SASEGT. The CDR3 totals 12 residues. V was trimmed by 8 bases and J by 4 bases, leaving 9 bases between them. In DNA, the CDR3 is TGTGCCAGCGAGGCATATTACAATGAGCAGTTCTTC. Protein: CASEAYYNEQFF.

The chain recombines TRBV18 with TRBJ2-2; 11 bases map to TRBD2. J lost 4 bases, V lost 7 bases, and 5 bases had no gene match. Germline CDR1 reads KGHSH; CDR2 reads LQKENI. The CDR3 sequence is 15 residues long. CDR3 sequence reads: CASLPGLAATGELFF. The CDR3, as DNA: TGTGCCAGCTTGCCGGGACTAGCGGCCACCGGGGAGCTGTTTTTT.

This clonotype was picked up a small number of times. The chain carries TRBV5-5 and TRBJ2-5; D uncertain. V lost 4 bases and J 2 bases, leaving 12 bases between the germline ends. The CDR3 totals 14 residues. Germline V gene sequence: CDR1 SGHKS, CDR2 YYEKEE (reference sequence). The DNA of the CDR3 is TGTGCCAGCAGCCCCGGGTGGAGACAAGAGACCCAGTACTTC. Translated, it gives CASSPGWRQETQYF.

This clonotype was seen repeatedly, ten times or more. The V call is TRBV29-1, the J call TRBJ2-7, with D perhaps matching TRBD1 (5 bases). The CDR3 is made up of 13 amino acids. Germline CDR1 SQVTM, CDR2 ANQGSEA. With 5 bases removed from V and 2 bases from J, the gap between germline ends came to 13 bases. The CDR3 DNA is TGCAGCGTTTGCCCAGGGCCTCCCTACGAGCAGTACTTC. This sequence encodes CSVCPGPPYEQYF.

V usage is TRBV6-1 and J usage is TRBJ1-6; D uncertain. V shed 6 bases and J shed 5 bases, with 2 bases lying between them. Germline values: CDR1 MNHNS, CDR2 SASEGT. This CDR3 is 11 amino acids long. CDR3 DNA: TGTGCCAGCAGGGATAATTCACCCCTCCACTTT. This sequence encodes CASRDNSPLHF.

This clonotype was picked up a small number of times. This CDR3 reads CASSSSGTRPINEQFF. The CDR3 region has the DNA TGCGCCAGCAGCTCCTCCGGGACTAGACCAATCAATGAGCAGTTCTTC. The chain is built from TRBV5-1 and TRBJ2-1; 8 bases are a match to TRBD2. Per the germline V gene, CDR1 is SGHRS and CDR2 is YFSETQ. V was clipped by 3 bases and J by 6 bases; unmatched bases: 11. The CDR3 totals 16 residues.

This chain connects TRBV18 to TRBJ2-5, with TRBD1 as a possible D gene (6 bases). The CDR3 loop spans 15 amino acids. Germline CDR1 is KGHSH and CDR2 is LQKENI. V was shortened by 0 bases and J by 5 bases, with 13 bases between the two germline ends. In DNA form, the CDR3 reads TGTGCCAGCTCACCACCAGGGACACCTCGGGAGACCCAGTACTTC. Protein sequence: CASSPPGTPRETQYF.

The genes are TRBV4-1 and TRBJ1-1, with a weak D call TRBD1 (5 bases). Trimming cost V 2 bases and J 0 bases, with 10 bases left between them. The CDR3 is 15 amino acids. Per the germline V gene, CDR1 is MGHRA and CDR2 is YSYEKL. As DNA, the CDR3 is TGCGCCAGCAGCCAACACACGGGGCTGAACACTGAAGCTTTCTTT. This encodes CASSQHTGLNTEAFF.

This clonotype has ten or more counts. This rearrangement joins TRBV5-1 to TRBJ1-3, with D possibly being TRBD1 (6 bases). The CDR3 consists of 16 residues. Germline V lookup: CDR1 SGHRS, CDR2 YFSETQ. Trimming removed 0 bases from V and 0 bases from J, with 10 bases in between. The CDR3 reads CASSLGQANSGNTIYF. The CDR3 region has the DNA TGCGCCAGCAGCTTGGGACAGGCCAACTCTGGAAACACCATATATTTT.

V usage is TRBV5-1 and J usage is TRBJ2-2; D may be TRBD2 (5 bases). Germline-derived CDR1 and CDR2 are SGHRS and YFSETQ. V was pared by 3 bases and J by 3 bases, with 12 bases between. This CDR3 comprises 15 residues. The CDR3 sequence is CASSSTPRDTGELFF. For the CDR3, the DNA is TGCGCCAGCAGCTCGACTCCGAGGGACACCGGGGAGCTGTTTTTT.

CDR3 DNA sequence: TGCAGTGCCAGCCGTATAGCGGGAGCAGAGCAGTACTTC. Residues: CSASRIAGAEQYF. The chain joins TRBV20-1 to TRBJ2-7; 9 bases fit TRBD2. This CDR3 is 13 amino acids long. Unmatched junction bases numbered 10, after V lost 6 bases and J lost 7 bases. Germline V lookup: CDR1 DFQATT, CDR2 SNEGSKA (reference sequence).

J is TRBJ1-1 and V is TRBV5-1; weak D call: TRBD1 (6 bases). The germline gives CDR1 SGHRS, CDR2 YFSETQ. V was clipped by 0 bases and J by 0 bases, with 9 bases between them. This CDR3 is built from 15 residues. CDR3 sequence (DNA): TGCGCCAGCAGCTTGGTACAGGGTGTGAACACTGAAGCTTTCTTT. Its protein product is CASSLVQGVNTEAFF.

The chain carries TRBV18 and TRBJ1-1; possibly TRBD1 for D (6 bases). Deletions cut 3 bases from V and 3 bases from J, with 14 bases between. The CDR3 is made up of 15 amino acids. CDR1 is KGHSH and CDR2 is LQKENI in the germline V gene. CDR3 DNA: TGTGCCAGCTCACCGGGACAAAAAGGAGACACTGAAGCTTTCTTT. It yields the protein CASSPGQKGDTEAFF.

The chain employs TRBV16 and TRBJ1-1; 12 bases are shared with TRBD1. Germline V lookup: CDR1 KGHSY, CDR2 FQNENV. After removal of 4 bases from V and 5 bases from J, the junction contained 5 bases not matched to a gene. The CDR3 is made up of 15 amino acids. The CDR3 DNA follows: TGTGCCAGCAGCCCGGGACAGGGGGCTGGAACTGAAGCTTTCTTT. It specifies CASSPGQGAGTEAFF.

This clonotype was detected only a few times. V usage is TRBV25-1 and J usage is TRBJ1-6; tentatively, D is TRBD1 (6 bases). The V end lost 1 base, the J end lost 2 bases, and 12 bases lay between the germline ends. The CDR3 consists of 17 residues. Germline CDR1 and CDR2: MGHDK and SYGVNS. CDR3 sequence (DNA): TGTGCCAGCAGTGAATCGGGCAGGGGAGCCTATAATTCACCCCTCCACTTT. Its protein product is CASSESGRGAYNSPLHF.